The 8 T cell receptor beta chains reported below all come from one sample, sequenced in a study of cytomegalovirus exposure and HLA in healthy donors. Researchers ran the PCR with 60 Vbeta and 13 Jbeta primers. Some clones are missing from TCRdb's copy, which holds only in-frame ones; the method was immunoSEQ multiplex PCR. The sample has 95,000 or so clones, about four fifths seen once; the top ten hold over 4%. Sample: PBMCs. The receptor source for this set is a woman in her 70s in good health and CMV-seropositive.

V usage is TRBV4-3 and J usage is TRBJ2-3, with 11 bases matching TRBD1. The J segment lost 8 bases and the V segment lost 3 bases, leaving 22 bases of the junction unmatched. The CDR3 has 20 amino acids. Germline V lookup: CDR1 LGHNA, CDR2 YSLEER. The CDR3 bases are TGCGCCAGCAGCCAGGTCCCTTTCGGACAGGGGGCGGATAGGTCGGGTACGCAGTATTTT. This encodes CASSQVPFGQGADRSGTQYF.

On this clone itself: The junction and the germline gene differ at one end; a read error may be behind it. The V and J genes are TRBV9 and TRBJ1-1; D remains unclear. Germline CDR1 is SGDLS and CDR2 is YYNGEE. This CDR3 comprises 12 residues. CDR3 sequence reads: CASSDPPVGGEF. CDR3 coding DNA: TGTGCCAGCAGCGACCCCCCCGTGGGAGGTGAGTTT.

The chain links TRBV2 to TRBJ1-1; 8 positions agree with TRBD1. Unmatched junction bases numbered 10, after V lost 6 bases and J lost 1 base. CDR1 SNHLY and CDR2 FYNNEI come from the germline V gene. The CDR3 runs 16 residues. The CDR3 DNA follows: TGTGCCAGCAGGACGGACAGGGCAGCTCGGAACACTGAAGCTTTCTTT. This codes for CASRTDRAARNTEAFF.

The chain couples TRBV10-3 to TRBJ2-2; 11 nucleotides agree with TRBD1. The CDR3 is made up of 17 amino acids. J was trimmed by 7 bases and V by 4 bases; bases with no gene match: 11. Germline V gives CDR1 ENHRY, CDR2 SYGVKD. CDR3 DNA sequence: TGTGCCATCAGTGGACGCAGGACAGGGGGCAAAGACGGGGAGCTGTTTTTT. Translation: CAISGRRTGGKDGELFF.

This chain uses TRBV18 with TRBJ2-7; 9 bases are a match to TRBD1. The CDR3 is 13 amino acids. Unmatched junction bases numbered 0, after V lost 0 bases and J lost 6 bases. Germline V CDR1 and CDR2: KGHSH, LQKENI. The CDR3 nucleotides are TGTGCCAGCTCACCACCGACAGGGGGCGAGCAGTACTTC. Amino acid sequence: CASSPPTGGEQYF.

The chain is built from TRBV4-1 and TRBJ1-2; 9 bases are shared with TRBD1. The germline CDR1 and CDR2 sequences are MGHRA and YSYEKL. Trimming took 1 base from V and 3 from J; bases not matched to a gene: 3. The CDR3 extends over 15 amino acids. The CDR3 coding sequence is TGCGCCAGCAGCCAAGGGGACAGGGAGGACTATGGCTACACCTTC. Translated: CASSQGDREDYGYTF.

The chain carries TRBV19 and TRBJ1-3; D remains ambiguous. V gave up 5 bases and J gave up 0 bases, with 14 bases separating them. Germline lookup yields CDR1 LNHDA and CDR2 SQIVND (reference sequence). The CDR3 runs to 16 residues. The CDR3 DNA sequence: TGTGCCAGTAGTGATCGAGGAGGGCCCTCTGGAAACACCATATATTTT. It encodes CASSDRGGPSGNTIYF.

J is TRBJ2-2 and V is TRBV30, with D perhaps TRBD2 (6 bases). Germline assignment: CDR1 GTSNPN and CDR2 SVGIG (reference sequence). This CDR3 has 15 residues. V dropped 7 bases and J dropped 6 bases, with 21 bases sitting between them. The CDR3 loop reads CAYRAGIGGPGELFF. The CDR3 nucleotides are TGTGCCTACCGGGCCGGGATAGGAGGGCCCGGGGAGCTGTTTTTT. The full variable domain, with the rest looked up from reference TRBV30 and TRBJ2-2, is SQTIHQWPATLVQPVGSPLSLECTVEGTSNPNLYWYRQAAGRGLQLLFYSVGIGQISSEVPQNLSASRPQDRQFILSSKKLLLSDSGFYLCAYRAGIGGPGELFFGEGSRLTVL.